This T cell receptor beta chain was identified in a study of T cells in Graves' hyperthyroidism and ophthalmopathy. Overall study results and limits: Blood held most thyroid clonotypes expanded above 0.001 frequency.

Fresh peripheral blood, about 10 ml of it, supplied the PBMCs. This clonotype was counted ten times or more. The target antigen is unknown. The V and J ends lost 2 bases and 1 base respectively, with 15 bases between them. Germline V gene sequence: CDR1 PRHDT, CDR2 FYEKMQ (reference sequence). This CDR3 is built from 16 residues. Amplification of TCR beta CDR3 regions used RNA as the template. With the HTBI primer set, the TCR CDR3 went through a first round of RT-PCR. TCRdb passed the multiplex PCR reads through MiXCR, listing each CDR3 protein once. The table has hundreds of thousands of distinct CDR3 sequences, approximately 14% seen once.

Sequencing was carried out using blood. The receptor was isolated from a woman aged 18-29 years with Graves' hyperthyroidism that later progressed to Graves' ophthalmopathy. This chain joins TRBV13 and TRBJ2-7; no clear D gene. CDR3 protein: CASSLINTQTSYEQYF. DNA of the CDR3: TGTGCCAGCAGCTTAATCAACACTCAGACTTCCTACGAGCAGTACTTC.